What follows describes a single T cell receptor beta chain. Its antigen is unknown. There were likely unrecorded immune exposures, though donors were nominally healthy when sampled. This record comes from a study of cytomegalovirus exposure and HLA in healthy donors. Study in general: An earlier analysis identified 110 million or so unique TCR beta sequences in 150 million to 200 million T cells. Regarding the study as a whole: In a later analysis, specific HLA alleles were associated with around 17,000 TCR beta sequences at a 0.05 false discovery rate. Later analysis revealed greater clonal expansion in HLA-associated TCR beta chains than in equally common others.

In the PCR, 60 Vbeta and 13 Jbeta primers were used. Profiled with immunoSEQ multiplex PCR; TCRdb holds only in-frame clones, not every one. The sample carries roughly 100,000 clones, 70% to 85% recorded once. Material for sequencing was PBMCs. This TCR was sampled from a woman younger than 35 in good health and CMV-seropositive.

The chain's CDR3 is CASSLYSLAGYSYNEQFF. CDR3 nucleotide sequence: TGTGCCAGCAGCCTCTACTCCTTAGCGGGATACTCCTACAATGAGCAGTTCTTC. This sequence joins TRBV7-6 and TRBJ2-1; 8 nucleotides align to TRBD2. The CDR3 loop spans 18 amino acids. The J segment lost 0 bases and the V segment lost 5 bases, leaving 12 bases of the junction unmatched. The germline CDR1 and CDR2 sequences are SGHVS and FNYEAQ. The full variable domain, rest sourced from reference TRBV7-6 and TRBJ2-1, is GAGVSQSPRYKVTKRGQDVALRCDPISGHVSLYWYRQALGQGPEFLTYFNYEAQQDKSGLPNDRFSAERPEGSISTLTIQRTEQRDSAMYRCASSLYSLAGYSYNEQFFGPGTRLTVL.